This T cell receptor beta chain appears in the sequencing data of a study of OX40 agonist ivuxolimab in advanced cancers. Findings of the study overall: Clonal expansion from baseline to week 6 occurred in both CD4+ and CD8+ T cells. CD8+ T cells showed, on average, more clonal expansion than CD4+ cells.

The method was immunoSEQ multiplex PCR; TCRdb's version includes in-frame clones alone and lacks a portion of them. Here the sample spans some 74,000 clones, around 94% being singletons. The germline V gene has CDR1 LGHNA and CDR2 YSLEER. J gave up 0 bases and V 4 bases, and 7 bases lay outside the gene matches. The CDR3 sequence is 16 residues long. This clone has a single count. No antigen is known for it. This sample comprised CD4+ or CD8+ T cells sorted from blood, obtained in a trial of the OX40 agonist ivuxolimab. The genes are TRBV4-3 and TRBJ1-1; 8 bases align to TRBD1. This receptor was taken from an adult with an advanced solid tumor such as melanoma, head and neck, liver or kidney cancer. The CDR3 bases are TGCGCCAGCAGCCTTGGACAGGGCGTGATGAACACTGAAGCTTTCTTT. Amino acids: CASSLGQGVMNTEAFF.